This T cell receptor (beta chain) emerged from a study of CD8+CD57+ T cells in acquired aplastic anemia. According to the study, genomic DNA was the template for TCR beta VDJ and CDR3 profiling. TCRdb called the reads again in MiXCR, with one record for every CDR3 protein. Of more than 150,000 distinct CDR3 sequences in the sample, 45% to 50% were seen once. This clonotype was observed a single time. CDR1 and CDR2 (germline): SGHTA, FQGNSA. V was cut by 5 bases and J by 9 bases, with 14 bases left in between. The CDR3 covers 13 residues. The chain carries TRBV7-2 and TRBJ2-1, with unresolved D. The sequence came from a human donor in good health. Sequencing was performed on sorted CD4+, CD8+, or CD8+CD57+ T cells (not recorded which) from PBMCs. CDR3 DNA: TGTGCCAGCAGCCTAGGCGGATTCTCTGAGCAGTTCTTC. The encoded protein is CASSLGGFSEQFF.